This section outlines one T cell receptor beta chain sequence together with its context. Antigen specificity is unknown. Here immunoSEQ multiplex PCR was the method, and the copy in TCRdb shows in-frame clones only, minus some. The data contain tens of thousands of clones, roughly nine tenths of them singletons. This specimen belongs to a study of cytomegalovirus exposure and HLA in healthy donors. The overall study: The 120 or so validation repertoires were reported in a later analysis to have been generated on the same platform as the roughly 700 first-cohort repertoires.

Findings and limits, study-wide: In vitro work confirmed that a few CMV-associated chains recognize CMV antigens. The investigators catalogued 164 TCR beta chains as cytomegalovirus-associated. Rare TCR sequences predominated, though certain public TCRs were found in many donors.

After removal of 4 bases from V and 4 bases from J, the junction contained 3 bases not matched to a gene. Germline V CDR1 and CDR2: SGHNT, YYREEE (reference sequence). CDR3 length: 14 amino acids. The receptor comes from a man aged 18 to 30 in good health and CMV-seronegative. This chain uses TRBV5-4 with TRBJ1-2; 11 nucleotides agree with TRBD1. Sequenced: PBMCs. CDR3 nucleotide sequence: TGTGCCAGCAGCGGGGGACAGGGGGTCTATGGCTACACCTTC. Its translation is CASSGGQGVYGYTF.